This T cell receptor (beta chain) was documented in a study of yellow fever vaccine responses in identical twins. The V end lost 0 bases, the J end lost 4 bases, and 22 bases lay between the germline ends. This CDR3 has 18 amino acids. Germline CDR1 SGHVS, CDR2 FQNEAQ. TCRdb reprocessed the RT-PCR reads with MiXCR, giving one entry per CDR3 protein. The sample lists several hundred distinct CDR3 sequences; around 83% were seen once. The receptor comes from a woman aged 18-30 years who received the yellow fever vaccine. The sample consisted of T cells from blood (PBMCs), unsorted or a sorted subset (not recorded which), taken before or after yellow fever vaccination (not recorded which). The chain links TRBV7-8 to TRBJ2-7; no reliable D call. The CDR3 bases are TGTGCCAGCAGCTTAGCCGTTGATAGTAGGGTTTCGTCGTACGAGCAGTACTTC. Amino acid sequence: CASSLAVDSRVSSYEQYF.